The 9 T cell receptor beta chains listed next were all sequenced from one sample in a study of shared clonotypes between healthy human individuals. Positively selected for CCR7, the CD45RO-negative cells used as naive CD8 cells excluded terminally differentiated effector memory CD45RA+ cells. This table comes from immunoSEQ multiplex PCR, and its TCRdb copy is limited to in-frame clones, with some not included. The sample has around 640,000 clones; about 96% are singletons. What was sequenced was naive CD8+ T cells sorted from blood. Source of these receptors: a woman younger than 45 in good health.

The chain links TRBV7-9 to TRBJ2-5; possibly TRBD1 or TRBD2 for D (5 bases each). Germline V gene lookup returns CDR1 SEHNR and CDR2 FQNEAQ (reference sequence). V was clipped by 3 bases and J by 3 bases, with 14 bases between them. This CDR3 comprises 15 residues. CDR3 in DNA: TGTGCCAGCAGCTTTCTATTGAGGGGAGAAGAGACCCAGTACTTC. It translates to CASSFLLRGEETQYF.

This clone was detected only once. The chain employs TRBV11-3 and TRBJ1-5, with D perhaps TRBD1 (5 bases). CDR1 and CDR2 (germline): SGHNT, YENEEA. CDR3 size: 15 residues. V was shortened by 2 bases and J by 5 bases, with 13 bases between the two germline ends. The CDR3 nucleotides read TGTGCCAGCAGCTTATCCGGGGGGAGTTATCAGCCCCAGCATTTT. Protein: CASSLSGGSYQPQHF.

The CDR3 reads CSALAYGYTF. The CDR3, as DNA: TGCAGTGCTTTGGCCTATGGCTACACCTTC. This chain connects TRBV20-1 to TRBJ1-2; no definite D call. The CDR3 consists of 10 residues. V lost 5 bases and J 4 bases, leaving 5 bases between the germline ends. Germline V gene sequence: CDR1 DFQATT, CDR2 SNEGSKA (reference sequence).

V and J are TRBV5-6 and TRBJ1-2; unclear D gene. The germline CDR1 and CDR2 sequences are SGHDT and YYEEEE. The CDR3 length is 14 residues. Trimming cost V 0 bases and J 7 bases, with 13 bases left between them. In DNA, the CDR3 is TGTGCCAGCAGCTTGGAGTGGACGGCTATTGGCTACACCTTC. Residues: CASSLEWTAIGYTF.

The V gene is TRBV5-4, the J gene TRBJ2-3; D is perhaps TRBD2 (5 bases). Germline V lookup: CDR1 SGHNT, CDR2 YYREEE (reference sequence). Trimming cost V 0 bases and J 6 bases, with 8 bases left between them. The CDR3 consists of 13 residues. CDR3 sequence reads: CASSLGTADTQYF. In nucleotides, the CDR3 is TGTGCCAGCAGCTTGGGGACTGCGGATACGCAGTATTTT.

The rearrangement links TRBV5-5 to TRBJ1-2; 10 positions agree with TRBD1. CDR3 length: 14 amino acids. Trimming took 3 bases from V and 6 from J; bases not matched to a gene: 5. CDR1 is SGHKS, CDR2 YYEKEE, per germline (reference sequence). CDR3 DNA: TGTGCCAGCAGCTCCGGGACAGGGGTGGATGGCTACACCTTC. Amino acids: CASSSGTGVDGYTF.

CDR3 region: CASSHPYPTGPGRPQHF. In nucleotides, the CDR3 is TGTGCCAGCAGCCACCCTTACCCGACAGGGCCGGGTCGGCCCCAGCATTTT. The J gene is TRBJ1-5, the V gene TRBV14, with 7 bases fitting TRBD1. CDR1 and CDR2 (germline): SGHDN, FVKESK. The CDR3 runs to 17 residues. V lost 3 bases to trimming and J lost 9 bases; unmatched junction nucleotides: 17.

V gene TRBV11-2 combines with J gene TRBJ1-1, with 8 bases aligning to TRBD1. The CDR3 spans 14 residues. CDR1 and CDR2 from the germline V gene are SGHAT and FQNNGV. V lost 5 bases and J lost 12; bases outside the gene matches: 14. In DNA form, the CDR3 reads TGTGCCAGCAGCCACTCAGGGGGCACGGGGGGGACTTTCTTT. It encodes CASSHSGGTGGTFF.

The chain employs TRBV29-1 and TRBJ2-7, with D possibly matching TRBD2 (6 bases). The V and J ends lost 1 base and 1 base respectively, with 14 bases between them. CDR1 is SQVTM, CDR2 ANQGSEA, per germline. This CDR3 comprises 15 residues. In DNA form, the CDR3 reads TGCAGCGTTGAAGTGGAGGGAGAGAATTCCTACGAGCAGTACTTC. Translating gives CSVEVEGENSYEQYF.